What follows are 6 T cell receptor beta chains derived from one specimen sequenced in a study of T cell changes during pregnancy in multiple sclerosis. Generated by immunoSEQ multiplex PCR, the TCRdb table keeps only in-frame clones and is missing some. Of tens of thousands of clones in the sample, approximately 89% were seen once. This specimen consisted of CD8+ T cells from peripheral blood mononuclear cells, obtained in the second trimester of pregnancy. These receptors originate from a female donor with multiple sclerosis, enrolled in a pregnancy study.

The CDR3 region has the DNA TGTGCCAGCAGCCGCAGGGGGCAAGGTCAGCCCCAGCATTTT. Translation: CASSRRGQGQPQHF. The V call is TRBV7-8, the J call TRBJ1-5; 8 nucleotides match TRBD1. CDR1 SGHVS and CDR2 FQNEAQ come from the germline V gene. Trimming removed 5 bases from V and 6 bases from J; junction bases left unmatched: 6. CDR3 length: 14 residues.

The chain combines TRBV2 with TRBJ1-3; D unresolved. This CDR3 is built from 13 residues. V was shortened by 4 bases and J by 6 bases, with 10 bases between the two germline ends. Germline V gives CDR1 SNHLY, CDR2 FYNNEI. This CDR3 reads CASSGAFINTIYF. As DNA, the CDR3 is TGTGCCAGCAGTGGGGCTTTTATAAACACCATATATTTT.

The chain recombines TRBV7-9 with TRBJ2-1; 14 nucleotides line up with TRBD2. The J segment lost 6 bases and the V segment lost 5 bases, leaving 15 bases of the junction unmatched. This CDR3 comprises 19 residues. Germline CDR1 is SEHNR and CDR2 is FQNEAQ (reference sequence). In nucleotides, the CDR3 is TGTGCCAGCAGCCCCGGGACTAGCGGGAGCCGGGGGGTCATCAATGAGCAGTTCTTC. Amino acids: CASSPGTSGSRGVINEQFF. Together with reference TRBV7-9 and TRBJ2-1, the CDR3 gives the full variable domain: DTGVSQNPRHKITKRGQNVTFRCDPISEHNRLYWYRQTLGQGPEFLTYFQNEAQLEKSRLLSDRFSAERPKGSFSTLEIQRTEQGDSAMYLCASSPGTSGSRGVINEQFFGPGTRLTVL.

The chain has TRBV9 and TRBJ1-2, with 11 bases matching TRBD1. The CDR3 is 16 residues long. The germline V gene has CDR1 SGDLS and CDR2 YYNGEE. The J segment lost 3 bases and the V segment lost 3 bases, leaving 7 bases of the junction unmatched. The DNA for the CDR3 is TGTGCCAGCAGCGCCCGACGGACAGGGGGCGACTATGGCTACACCTTC. Protein sequence: CASSARRTGGDYGYTF.

The chain has TRBV21-1 and TRBJ2-3; the table gives TRBD2 as D, unverified against the DNA. TRBV21-1 is a documented pseudogene. CDR3 length: 14 residues. DNA for the CDR3: TGTGCCAGCAGCAAAAGGCGGCAAACAGATACGCAGTATTTT. It specifies CASSKRRQTDTQYF.

The sample holds one count of this clone. The CDR3 region is CASSPGSPNYEQYF. Written as DNA, the CDR3 is TGTGCCAGCAGCCCCGGGTCCCCTAACTACGAGCAGTACTTC. V gene TRBV4-2 combines with J gene TRBJ2-7; D remains ambiguous. Trimming took 4 bases from V and 3 from J, leaving 13 bases between them. The CDR3 runs to 14 residues. Germline values: CDR1 LGHNA, CDR2 YNFKEQ.